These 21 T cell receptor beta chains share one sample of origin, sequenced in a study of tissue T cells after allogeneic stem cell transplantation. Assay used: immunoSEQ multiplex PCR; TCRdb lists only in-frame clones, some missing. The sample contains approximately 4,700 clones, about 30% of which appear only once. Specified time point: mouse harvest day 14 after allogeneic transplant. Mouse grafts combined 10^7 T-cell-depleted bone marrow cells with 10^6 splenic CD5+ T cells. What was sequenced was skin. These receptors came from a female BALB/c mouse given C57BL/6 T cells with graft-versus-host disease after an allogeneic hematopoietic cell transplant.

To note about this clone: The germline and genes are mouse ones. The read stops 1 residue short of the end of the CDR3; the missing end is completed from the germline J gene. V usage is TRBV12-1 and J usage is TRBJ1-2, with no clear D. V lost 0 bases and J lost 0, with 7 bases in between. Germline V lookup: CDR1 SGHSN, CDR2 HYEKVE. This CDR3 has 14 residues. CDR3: CASSLAHANSDYTF. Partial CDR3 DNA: TGTGCCAGCTCTCTCGCGCATGCAAACTCCGACTACACC.

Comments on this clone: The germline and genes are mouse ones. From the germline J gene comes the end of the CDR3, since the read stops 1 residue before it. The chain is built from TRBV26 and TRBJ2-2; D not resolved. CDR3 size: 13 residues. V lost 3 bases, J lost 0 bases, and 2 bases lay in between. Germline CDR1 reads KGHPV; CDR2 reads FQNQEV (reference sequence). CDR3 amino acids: CASSLPNTGQLYF. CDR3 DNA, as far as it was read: TGTGCCAGCAGTCTTCCAAACACCGGGCAGCTCTAC.

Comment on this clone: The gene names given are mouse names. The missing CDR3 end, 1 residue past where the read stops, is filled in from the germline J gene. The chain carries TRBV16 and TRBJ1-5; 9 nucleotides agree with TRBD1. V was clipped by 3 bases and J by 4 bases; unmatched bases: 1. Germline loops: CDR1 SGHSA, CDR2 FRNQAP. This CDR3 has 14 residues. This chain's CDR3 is CASSFDRGNQAPLF. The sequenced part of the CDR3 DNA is TGTGCAAGCAGCTTTGACAGGGGGAACCAGGCTCCGCTT.

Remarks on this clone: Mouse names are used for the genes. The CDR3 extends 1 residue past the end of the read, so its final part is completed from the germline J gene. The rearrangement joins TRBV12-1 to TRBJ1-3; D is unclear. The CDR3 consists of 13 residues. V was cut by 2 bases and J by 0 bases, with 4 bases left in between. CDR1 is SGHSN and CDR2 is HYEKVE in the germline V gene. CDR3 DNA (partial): TGTGCCAGCTCTCGGGCTTCTGGAAATACGCTCTAT. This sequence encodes CASSRASGNTLY. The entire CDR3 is CASSRASGNTLYF.

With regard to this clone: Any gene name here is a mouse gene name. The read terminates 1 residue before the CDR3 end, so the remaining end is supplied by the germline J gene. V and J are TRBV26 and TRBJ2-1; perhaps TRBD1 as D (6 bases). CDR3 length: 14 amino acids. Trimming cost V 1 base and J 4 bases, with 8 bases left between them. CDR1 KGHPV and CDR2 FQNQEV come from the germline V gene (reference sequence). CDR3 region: CASSLYTGYAEQFF. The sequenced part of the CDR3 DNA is TGTGCCAGCAGTCTGTACACAGGGTATGCTGAGCAGTTC.

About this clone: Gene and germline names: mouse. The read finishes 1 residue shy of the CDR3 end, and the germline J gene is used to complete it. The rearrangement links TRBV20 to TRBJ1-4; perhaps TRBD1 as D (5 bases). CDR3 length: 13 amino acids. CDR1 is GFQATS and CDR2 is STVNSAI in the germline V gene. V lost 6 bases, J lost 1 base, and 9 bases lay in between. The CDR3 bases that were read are TGTGGTGCAGGGAGGGGTTCCAACGAAAGATTATTT. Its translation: CGAGRGSNERLF. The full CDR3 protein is CGAGRGSNERLFF.

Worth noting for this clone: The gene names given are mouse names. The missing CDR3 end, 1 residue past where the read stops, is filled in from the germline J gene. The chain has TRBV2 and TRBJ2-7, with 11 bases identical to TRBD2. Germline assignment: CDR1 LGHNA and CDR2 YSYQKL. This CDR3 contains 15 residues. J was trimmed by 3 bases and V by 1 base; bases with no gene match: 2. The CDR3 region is CASSQGDWGLYEQYF. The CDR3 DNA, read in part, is TGTGCCAGCAGCCAAGGGGACTGGGGGCTCTATGAACAGTAC.

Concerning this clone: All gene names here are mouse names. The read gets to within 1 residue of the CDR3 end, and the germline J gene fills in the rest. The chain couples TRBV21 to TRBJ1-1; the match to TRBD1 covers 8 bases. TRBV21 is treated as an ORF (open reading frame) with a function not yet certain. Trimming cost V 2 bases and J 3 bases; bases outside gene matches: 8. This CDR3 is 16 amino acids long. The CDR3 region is CASSQNRGVGDTEVFF. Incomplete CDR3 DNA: TGTGCTAGCAGTCAAAACAGGGGGGTAGGGGACACAGAAGTCTTC.

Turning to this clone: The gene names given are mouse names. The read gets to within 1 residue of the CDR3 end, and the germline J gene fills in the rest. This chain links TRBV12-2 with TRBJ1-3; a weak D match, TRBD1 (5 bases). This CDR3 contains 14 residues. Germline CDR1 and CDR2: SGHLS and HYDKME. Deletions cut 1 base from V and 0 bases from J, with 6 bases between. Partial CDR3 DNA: TGTGCCAGCTCTCTACAGGTTTCTGGAAATACGCTCTAT. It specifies CASSLQVSGNTLY. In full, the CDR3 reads CASSLQVSGNTLYF.

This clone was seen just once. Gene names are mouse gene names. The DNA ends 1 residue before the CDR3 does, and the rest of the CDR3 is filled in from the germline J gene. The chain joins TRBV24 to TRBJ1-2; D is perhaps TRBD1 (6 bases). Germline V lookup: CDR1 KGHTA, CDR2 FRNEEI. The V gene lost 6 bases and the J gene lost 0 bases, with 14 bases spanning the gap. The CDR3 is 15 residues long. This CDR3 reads CASRPLGASNSDYTF. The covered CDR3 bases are TGTGCCAGCAGGCCCTTGGGGGCTTCAAACTCCGACTACACC.

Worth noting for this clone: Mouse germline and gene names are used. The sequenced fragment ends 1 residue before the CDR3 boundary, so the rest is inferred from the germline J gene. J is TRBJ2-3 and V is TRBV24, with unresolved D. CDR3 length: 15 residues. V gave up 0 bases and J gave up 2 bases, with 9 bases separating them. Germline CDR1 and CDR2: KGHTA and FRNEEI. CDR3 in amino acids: CASSLYGLDAETLYF. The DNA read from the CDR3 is TGTGCCAGCAGTCTGTATGGCCTGGATGCAGAAACGCTGTAT.

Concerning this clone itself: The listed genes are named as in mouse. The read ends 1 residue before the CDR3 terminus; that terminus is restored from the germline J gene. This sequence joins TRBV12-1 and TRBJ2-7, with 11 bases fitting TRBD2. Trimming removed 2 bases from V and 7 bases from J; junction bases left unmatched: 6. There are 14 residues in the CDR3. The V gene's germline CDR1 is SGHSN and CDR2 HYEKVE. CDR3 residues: CASSPGTGGGEQYF. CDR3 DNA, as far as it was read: TGTGCCAGCTCTCCCGGGACTGGGGGAGGAGAACAGTAC.

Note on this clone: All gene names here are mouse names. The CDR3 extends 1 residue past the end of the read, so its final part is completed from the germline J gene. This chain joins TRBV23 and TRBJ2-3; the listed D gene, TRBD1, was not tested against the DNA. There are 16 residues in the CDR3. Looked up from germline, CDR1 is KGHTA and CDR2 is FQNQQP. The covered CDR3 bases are TGCTCCAGCAGTCAATCGGGACAGGGTGGTGCAGAAACGCTGTAT. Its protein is CSSSQSGQGGAETLY. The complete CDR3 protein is CSSSQSGQGGAETLYF.

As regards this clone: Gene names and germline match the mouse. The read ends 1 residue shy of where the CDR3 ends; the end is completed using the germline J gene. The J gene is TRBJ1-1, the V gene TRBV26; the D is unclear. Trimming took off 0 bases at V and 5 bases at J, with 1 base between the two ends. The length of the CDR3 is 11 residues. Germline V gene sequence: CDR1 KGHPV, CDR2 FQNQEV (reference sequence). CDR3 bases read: TGTGCCAGCAGTCTGTCGACAGAAGTCTTC. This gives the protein CASSLSTEVF. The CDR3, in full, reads CASSLSTEVFF. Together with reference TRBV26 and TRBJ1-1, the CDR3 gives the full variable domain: NSKVIQTPRYLVKGQGQKAKMRCIPEKGHPVVFWYQQNKNNEFKFLINFQNQEVLQQIDMTEKRFSAECPSNSPCSLEIQSSEAGDSALYLCASSLSTEVFFGKGTRLTVV.

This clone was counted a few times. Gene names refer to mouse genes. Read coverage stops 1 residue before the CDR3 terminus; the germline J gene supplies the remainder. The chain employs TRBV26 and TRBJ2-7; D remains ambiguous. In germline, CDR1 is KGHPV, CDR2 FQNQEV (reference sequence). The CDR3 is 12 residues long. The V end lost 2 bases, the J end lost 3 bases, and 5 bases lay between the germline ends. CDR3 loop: CASSLNNYEQYF. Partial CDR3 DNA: TGTGCCAGCAGTCTGAACAACTATGAACAGTAC.

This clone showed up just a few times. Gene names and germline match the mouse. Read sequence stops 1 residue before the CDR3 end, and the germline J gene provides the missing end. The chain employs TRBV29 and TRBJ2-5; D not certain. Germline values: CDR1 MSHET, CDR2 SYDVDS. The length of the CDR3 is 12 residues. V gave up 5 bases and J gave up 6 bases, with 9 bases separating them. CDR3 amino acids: CASSPTRDTQYF. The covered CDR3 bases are TGTGCTAGCAGTCCTACACGGGACACCCAGTAC.

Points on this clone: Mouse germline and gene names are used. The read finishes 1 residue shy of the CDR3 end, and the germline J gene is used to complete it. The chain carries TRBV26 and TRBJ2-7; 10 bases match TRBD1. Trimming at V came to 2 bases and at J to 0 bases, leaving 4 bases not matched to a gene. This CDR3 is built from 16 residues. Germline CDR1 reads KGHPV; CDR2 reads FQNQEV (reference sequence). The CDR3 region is CASSLQGQGSSYEQYF. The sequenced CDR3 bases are TGTGCCAGCAGTCTGCAGGGACAGGGGAGCTCCTATGAACAGTAC.

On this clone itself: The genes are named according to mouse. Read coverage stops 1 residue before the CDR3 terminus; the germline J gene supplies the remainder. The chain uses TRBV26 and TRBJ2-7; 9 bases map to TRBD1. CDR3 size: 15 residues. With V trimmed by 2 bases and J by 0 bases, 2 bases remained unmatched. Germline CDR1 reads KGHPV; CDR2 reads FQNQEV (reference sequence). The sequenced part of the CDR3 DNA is TGTGCCAGCAGTCTGGGGACAGGGAGCTCCTATGAACAGTAC. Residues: CASSLGTGSSYEQY. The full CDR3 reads CASSLGTGSSYEQYF.

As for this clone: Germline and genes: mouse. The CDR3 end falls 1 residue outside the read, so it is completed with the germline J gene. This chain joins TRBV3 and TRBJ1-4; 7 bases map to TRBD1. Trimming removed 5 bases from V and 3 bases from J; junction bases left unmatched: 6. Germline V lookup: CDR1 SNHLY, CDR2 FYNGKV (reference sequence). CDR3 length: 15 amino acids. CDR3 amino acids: CASSPRGLANERLFF. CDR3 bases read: TGTGCCAGCAGCCCCAGGGGGTTAGCCAACGAAAGATTATTT.

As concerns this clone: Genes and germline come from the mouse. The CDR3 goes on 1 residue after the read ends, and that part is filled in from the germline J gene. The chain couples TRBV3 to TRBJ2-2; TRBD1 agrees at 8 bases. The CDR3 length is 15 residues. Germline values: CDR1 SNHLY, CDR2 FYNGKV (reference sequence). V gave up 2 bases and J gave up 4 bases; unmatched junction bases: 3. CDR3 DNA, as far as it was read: TGTGCCAGCAGCTTAACCAGGGGGCCCACCGGGCAGCTCTAC. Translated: CASSLTRGPTGQLY. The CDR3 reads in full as CASSLTRGPTGQLYF.

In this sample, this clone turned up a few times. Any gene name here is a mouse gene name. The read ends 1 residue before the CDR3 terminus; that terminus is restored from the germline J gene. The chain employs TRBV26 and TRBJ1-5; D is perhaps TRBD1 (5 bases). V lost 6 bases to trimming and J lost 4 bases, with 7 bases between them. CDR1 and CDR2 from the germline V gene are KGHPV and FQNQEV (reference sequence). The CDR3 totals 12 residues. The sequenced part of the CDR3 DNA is TGTGCCAGCAGGAGACAGAACCAGGCTCCGCTT. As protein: CASRRQNQAPL. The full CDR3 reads CASRRQNQAPLF.